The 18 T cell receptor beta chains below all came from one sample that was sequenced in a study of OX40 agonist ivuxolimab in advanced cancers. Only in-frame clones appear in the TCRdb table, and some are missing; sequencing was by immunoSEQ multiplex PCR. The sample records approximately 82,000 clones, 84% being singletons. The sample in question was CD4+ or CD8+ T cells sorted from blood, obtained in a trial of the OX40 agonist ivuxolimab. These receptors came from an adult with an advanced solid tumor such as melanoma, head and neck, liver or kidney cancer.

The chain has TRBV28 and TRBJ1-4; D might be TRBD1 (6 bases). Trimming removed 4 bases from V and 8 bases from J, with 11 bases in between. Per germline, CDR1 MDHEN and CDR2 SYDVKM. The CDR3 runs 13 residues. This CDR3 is CASSSGTPEKLFF. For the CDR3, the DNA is TGTGCCAGCAGTTCGGGGACACCAGAAAAACTGTTTTTT. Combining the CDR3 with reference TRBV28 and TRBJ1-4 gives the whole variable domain DVKVTQSSRYLVKRTGEKVFLECVQDMDHENMFWYRQDPGLGLRLIYFSYDVKMKEKGDIPEGYSVSREKKERFSLILESASTNQTSMYLCASSSGTPEKLFFGSGTQLSVL.

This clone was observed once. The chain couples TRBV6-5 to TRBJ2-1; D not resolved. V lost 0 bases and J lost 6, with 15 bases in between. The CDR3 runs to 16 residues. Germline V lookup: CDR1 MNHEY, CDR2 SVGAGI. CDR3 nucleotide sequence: TGTGCCAGCAGTTACTCGAGTGGGTCCCCTCGCAATGAGCAGTTCTTC. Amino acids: CASSYSSGSPRNEQFF.

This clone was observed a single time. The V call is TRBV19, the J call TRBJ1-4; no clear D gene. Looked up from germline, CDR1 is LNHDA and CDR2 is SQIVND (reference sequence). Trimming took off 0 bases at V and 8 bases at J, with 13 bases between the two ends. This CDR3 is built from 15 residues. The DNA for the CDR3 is TGTGCCAGTAGTATAGACGGGAGTCGAGGGGAAAAACTGTTTTTT. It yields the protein CASSIDGSRGEKLFF.

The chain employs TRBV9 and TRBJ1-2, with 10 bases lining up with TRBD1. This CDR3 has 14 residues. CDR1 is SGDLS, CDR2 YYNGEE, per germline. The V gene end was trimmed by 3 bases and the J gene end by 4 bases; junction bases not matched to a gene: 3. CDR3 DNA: TGTGCCAGCAGCGGACAGGGGGCCTTCTATGGCTACACCTTC. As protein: CASSGQGAFYGYTF.

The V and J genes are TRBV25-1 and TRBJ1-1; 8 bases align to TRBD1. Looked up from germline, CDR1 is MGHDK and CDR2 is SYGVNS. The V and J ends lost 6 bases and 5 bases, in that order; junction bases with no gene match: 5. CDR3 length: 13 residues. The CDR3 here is CASRTQGDTEAFF. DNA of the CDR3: TGTGCCAGCAGGACACAGGGGGATACTGAAGCTTTCTTT.

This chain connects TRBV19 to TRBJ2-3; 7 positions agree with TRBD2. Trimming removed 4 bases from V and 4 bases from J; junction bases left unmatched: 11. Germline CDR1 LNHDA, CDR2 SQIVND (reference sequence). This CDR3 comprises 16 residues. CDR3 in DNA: TGTGCCAGTAGTACCCGACTAGCCCGCCCCCCAGATACGCAGTATTTT. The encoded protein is CASSTRLARPPDTQYF.

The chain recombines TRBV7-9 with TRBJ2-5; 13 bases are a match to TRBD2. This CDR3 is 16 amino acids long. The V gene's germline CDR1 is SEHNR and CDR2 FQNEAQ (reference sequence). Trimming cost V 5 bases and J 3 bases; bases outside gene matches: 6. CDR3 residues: CASSLGLAGLEETQYF. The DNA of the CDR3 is TGTGCCAGCAGCCTGGGACTAGCGGGATTAGAAGAGACCCAGTACTTC.

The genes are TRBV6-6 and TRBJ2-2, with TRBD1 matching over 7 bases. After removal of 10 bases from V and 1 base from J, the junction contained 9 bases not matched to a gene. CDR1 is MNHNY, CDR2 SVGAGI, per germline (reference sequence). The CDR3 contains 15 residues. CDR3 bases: TGTGCCACTTCGACAGGGACGGGGAACACCGGGGAGCTGTTTTTT. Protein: CATSTGTGNTGELFF.

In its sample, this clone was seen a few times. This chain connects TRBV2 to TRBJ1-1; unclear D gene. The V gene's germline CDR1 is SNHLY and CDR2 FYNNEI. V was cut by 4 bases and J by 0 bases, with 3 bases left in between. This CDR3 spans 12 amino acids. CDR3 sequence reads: CASSALNTEAFF. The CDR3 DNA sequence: TGTGCCAGCAGTGCACTGAACACTGAAGCTTTCTTT.

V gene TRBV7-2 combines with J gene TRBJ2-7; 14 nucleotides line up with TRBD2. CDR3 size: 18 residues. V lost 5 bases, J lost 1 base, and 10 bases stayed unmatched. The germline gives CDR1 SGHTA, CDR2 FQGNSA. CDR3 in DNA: TGTGCCAGCAGCCCAGGGACTAGCGGGAGAATATGGTCCTACGAGCAGTACTTC. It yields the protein CASSPGTSGRIWSYEQYF.

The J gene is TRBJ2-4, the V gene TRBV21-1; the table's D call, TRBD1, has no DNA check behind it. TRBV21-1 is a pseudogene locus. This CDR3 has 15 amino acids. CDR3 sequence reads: CASTPQGGTKNIQYF. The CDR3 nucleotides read TGTGCCAGCACTCCCCAGGGGGGTACCAAAAACATTCAGTACTTC.

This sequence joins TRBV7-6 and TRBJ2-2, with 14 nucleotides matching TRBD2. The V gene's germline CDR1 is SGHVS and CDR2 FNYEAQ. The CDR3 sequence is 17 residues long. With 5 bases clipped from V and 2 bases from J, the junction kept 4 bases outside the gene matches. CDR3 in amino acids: CASSLGLAGGNTGELFF. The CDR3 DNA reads TGTGCCAGCAGCCTCGGACTAGCGGGAGGAAACACCGGGGAGCTGTTTTTT.

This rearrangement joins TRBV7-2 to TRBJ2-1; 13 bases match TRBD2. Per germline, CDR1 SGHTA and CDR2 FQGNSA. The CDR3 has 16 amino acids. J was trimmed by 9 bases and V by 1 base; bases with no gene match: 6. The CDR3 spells CASSLEGLAGSTEQFF. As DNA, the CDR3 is TGTGCCAGCAGCTTAGAGGGACTAGCGGGATCGACTGAGCAGTTCTTC.

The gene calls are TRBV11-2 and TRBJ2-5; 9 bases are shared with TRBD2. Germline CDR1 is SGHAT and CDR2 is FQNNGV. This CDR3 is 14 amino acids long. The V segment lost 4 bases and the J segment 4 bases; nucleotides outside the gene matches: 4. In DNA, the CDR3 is TGTGCCAGCAGCTCTCTAGCGGGGTTAGAGACCCAGTACTTC. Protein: CASSSLAGLETQYF.

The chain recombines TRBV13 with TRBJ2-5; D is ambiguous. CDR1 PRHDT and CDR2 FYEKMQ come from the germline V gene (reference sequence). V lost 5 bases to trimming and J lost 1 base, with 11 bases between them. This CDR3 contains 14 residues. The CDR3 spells CASSRGRTQETQYF. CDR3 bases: TGTGCCAGCAGCCGTGGACGGACCCAAGAGACCCAGTACTTC.

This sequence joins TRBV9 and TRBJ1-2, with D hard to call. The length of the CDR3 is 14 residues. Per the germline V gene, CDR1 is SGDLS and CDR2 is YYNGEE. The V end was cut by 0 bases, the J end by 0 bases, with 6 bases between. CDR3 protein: CASSVAVANYGYTF. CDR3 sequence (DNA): TGTGCCAGCAGCGTAGCAGTTGCTAACTATGGCTACACCTTC.

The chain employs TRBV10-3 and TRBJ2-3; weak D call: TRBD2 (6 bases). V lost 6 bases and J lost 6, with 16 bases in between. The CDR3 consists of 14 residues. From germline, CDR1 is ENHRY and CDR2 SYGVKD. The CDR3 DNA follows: TGTGCCATCAGACCGGACACCGCGGGGGATACGCAGTATTTT. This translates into CAIRPDTAGDTQYF.

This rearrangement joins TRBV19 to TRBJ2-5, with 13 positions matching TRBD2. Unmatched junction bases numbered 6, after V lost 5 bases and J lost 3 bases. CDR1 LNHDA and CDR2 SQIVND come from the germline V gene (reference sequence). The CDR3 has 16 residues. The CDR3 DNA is TGTGCCAGTAGTGCCCACGGGACTAGCGGGAAAGAGACCCAGTACTTC. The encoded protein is CASSAHGTSGKETQYF. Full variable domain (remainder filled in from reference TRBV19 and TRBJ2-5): DGGITQSPKYLFRKEGQNVTLSCEQNLNHDAMYWYRQDPGQGLRLIYYSQIVNDFQKGDIAEGYSVSREKKESFPLTVTSAQKNPTAFYLCASSAHGTSGKETQYFGPGTRLLVL.